The sequence of this TCR beta chain was determined in a study of CD4 and CD8 cells across lung adenocarcinoma regions. This clonotype was observed at least ten times. TCRdb reanalysed the PCR reads using MiXCR and keeps one entry per CDR3 protein. The table shows about 12,000 distinct CDR3 sequences, with 40% to 50% occurring only once. Localized lung adenocarcinoma, a non-small cell lung cancer, affected the donors. The CDR3 is 14 amino acids. The V gene lost 4 bases and the J gene lost 6 bases, with 14 bases spanning the gap. The germline V gene has CDR1 MNHEY and CDR2 SVGAGI. Sequenced material: CD8+ T cells from the margin of a lung tumor. The J gene is TRBJ2-3, the V gene TRBV6-5; weak D call: TRBD1 (6 bases). This clonotype originated in a male donor with lung adenocarcinoma. The CD4 and CD8 labels of this study may be unreliable. The CDR3 region is CASSSGTWGDTQYF. The CDR3 DNA follows: TGTGCCAGCAGTTCCGGGACATGGGGGGATACGCAGTATTTT.